This entry features one T cell receptor beta chain sequence. The data are from a study of blood T cell repertoires in COVID-19. Authors' analysis steps: Nucleated cell number was recorded as an estimate derived from reference gene primer amplification. Data came from immunoSEQ multiplex PCR; TCRdb stores just in-frame clones and leaves some out. The D gene and trimming were derived from the DNA, and the V and J assignments and clone size from that table. In the table there are a few hundred thousand clones, 65% to 90% of which are singletons. V was trimmed by 1 base and J by 13 bases, leaving 14 bases between them. Per the germline V gene, CDR1 is LGHDT and CDR2 is YNNKEL (reference sequence). The CDR3 sequence is 13 residues long.

Sequenced input: peripheral blood. The J gene is TRBJ1-3, the V gene TRBV3-1 (or the pseudogene TRBV3-2); unclear D gene. This TCR was recovered from a man between 35 and 55 years old who had recovered from COVID-19. In nucleotides, the CDR3 is TGTGCCAGCAGCCAAGGACTCCAGACGGCAATATATTTT. This sequence encodes CASSQGLQTAIYF.